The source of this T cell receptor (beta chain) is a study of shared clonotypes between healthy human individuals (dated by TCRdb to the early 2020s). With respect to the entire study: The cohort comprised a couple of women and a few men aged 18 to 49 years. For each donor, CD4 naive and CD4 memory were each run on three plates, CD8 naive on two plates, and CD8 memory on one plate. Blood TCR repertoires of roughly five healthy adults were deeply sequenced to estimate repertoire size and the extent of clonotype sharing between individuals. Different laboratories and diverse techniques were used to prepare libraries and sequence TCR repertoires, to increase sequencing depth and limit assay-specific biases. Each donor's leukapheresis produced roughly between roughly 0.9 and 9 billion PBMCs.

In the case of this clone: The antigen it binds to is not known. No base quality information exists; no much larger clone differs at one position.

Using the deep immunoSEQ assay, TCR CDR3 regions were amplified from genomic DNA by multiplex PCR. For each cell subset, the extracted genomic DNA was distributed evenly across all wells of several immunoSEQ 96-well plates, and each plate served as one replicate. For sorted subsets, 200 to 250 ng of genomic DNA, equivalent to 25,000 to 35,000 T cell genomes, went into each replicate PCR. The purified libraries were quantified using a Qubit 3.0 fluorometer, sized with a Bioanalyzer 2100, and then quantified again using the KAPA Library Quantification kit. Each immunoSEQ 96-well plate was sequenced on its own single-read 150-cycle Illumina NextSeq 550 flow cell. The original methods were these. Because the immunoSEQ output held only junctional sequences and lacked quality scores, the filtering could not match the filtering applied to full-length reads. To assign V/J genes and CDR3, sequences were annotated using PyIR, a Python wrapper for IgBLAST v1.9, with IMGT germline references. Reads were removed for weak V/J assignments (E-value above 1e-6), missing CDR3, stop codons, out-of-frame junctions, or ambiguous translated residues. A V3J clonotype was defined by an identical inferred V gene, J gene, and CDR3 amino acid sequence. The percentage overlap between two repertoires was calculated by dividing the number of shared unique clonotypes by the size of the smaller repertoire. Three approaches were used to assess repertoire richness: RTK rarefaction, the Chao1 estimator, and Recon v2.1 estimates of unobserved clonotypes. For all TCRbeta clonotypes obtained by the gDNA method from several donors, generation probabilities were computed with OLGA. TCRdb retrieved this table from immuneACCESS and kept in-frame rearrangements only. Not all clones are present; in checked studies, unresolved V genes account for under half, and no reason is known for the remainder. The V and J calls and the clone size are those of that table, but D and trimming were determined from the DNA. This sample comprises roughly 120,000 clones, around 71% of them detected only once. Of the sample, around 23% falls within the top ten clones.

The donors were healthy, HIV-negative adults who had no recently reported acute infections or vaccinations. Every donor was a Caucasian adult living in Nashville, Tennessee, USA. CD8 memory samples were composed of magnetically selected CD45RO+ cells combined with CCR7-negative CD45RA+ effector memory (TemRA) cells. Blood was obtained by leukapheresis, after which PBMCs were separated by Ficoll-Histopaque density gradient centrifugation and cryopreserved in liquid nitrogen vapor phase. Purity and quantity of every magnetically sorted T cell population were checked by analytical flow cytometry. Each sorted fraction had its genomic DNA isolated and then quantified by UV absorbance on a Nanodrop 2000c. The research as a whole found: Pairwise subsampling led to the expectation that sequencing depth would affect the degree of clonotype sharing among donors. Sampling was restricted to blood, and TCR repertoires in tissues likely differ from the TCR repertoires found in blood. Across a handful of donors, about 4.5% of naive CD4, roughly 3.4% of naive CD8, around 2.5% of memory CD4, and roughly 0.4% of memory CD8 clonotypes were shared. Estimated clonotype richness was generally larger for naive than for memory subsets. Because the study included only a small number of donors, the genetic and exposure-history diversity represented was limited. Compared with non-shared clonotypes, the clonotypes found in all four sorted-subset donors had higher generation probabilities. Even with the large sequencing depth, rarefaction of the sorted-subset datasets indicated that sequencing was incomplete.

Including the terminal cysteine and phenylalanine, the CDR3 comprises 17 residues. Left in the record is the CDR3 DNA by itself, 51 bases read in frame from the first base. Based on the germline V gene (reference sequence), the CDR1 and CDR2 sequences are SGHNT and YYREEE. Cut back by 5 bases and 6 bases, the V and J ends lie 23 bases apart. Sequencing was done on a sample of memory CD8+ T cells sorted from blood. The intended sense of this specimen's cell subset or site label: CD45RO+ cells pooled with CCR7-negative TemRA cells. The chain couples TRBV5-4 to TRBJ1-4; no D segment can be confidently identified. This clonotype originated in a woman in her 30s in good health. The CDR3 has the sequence CASSFAPGASSDEKLFF. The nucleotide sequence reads TGTGCCAGCAGTTTCGCCCCCGGTGCGTCATCGGATGAAAAACTGTTTTTT.